The next 12 T cell receptor beta chains were all read from a single sample in a study of T cells in Graves' hyperthyroidism and ophthalmopathy. TCR beta CDR3 regions were amplified from RNA transcripts. Carried out on the TCR CDR3, a first-round RT-PCR used the HTBI primer set. TCRdb reanalysed the multiplex PCR reads using MiXCR and keeps one entry per CDR3 protein. The data show around 340,000 distinct CDR3 sequences, around 17% seen once. Sequenced input: blood. The receptors shown here come from a man aged 25 to 40 with Graves' hyperthyroidism.

This clonotype was seen repeatedly, ten times or more. The CDR3 reads CASSSTEGTDTQYF. CDR3 DNA: TGTGCCAGCAGCTCTACGGAGGGCACAGATACGCAGTATTTT. The chain recombines TRBV11-2 with TRBJ2-3, with D tentatively TRBD2 (5 bases). The CDR3 is made up of 14 amino acids. Germline V CDR1 and CDR2: SGHAT, FQNNGV. V lost 4 bases and J lost 1, with 9 bases in between.

This clonotype was counted a few times. A much larger clone is a single base away; this may be a read error. This chain joins TRBV30 and TRBJ2-7; TRBD2 is a possible D gene (7 bases). Per germline, CDR1 GTSNPN and CDR2 SVGIG (reference sequence). The CDR3 is 14 amino acids. The CDR3: CAWSVLRGGYERYF. CDR3 nucleotides: TGTGCCTGGAGTGTACTCAGGGGAGGGTACGAGCGGTACTTC.

This clonotype has at least ten counts. V gene TRBV12-3 or TRBV12-4 combines with J gene TRBJ2-7; no clear D. This CDR3 has 14 residues. Deletions cut 6 bases from V and 0 bases from J, with 12 bases between. CDR3: CASSKGSFSYEQYF. The CDR3 DNA is TGTGCCAGCAGCAAGGGCAGTTTCTCCTACGAGCAGTACTTC.

CDR3 nucleotide sequence: TGCGCCAGCAGCTCATCCGGGACAGGGGGCGGTTACGAGCAGTACTTC. This encodes CASSSSGTGGGYEQYF. The chain recombines TRBV5-1 with TRBJ2-7, with 12 positions matching TRBD1. Germline trimming cut 3 bases from V and 4 bases from J; bases unmatched to any gene: 8. Germline assignment: CDR1 SGHRS and CDR2 YFSETQ. CDR3 length: 16 residues.

Notes on this clonotype: This clone may be a read error of a much larger clone one base away. V and J are TRBV27 and TRBJ1-5; 8 bases fit TRBD1. The germline CDR1 and CDR2 sequences are MNHEY and SMNVEV (reference sequence). This CDR3 region has 13 residues. With 3 bases clipped from V and 7 bases from J, the junction kept 2 bases outside the gene matches. The CDR3 DNA reads TGTGCCAGCAGTTTCAGGGGGCGGCAGCCCCAGCATTTT. It codes for CASSFRGRQPQHF.

This clonotype was seen repeatedly, ten times or more. Relative to the germline gene, one junction end is altered; a read error may explain this. The rearrangement joins TRBV6-1 to TRBJ1-2; 7 nucleotides agree with TRBD1. The V gene's germline CDR1 is MNHNS and CDR2 SASEGT. This CDR3 comprises 13 residues. DNA for the CDR3: TGCGTCGACGAGCCCGGACAGGACTATGGCTACACCTTC. Its protein is CVDEPGQDYGYTF.

This rearrangement joins TRBV5-1 to TRBJ2-7; 9 nucleotides agree with TRBD1. Germline V gene data show CDR1 as SGHRS and CDR2 as YFSETQ. This CDR3 spans 14 amino acids. V gave up 4 bases and J gave up 4 bases; unmatched junction bases: 6. In DNA, the CDR3 is TGCGCCAGCAGCCTAACAGGGGGCGGTTACGAGCAGTACTTC. The encoded protein is CASSLTGGGYEQYF.

The gene calls are TRBV9 and TRBJ2-6, with a tentative D call TRBD1 (6 bases). This CDR3 is built from 17 residues. The ends were cut back, 3 bases at V and 0 bases at J, with 13 bases in the middle. Per the germline V gene, CDR1 is SGDLS and CDR2 is YYNGEE. In nucleotides, the CDR3 is TGTGCCAGCAGCGAGGGGGATGTCATCTCTGGGGCCAACGTCCTGACTTTC. As protein: CASSEGDVISGANVLTF. Full variable domain (rest looked up from reference TRBV9 and TRBJ2-6): DSGVTQTPKHLITATGQRVTLRCSPRSGDLSVYWYQQSLDQGLQFLIQYYNGEERAKGNILERFSAQQFPDLHSELNLSSLELGDSALYFCASSEGDVISGANVLTFGAGSRLTVL.

In its sample, this clonotype was seen many times. The chain is built from TRBV28 and TRBJ1-1, with D possibly being TRBD1 (5 bases). The CDR3 runs 11 residues. CDR1 and CDR2 from the germline V gene are MDHEN and SYDVKM. V shed 11 bases and J shed 4 bases, with 11 bases lying between them. The CDR3 spells CASGETTEAFF. In DNA, the CDR3 is TGTGCCTCGGGGGAGACCACTGAAGCTTTCTTT.

This clonotype was counted only a few times. The rearrangement uses TRBV2 and TRBJ2-7; TRBD2 matches at 8 bases. The CDR3 sequence is 12 residues long. The germline gives CDR1 SNHLY, CDR2 FYNNEI. J was trimmed by 6 bases and V by 7 bases; bases with no gene match: 5. CDR3 DNA sequence: TGTGCCAGCACGGGGGGGCAGCTCGAGCAGTACTTC. Protein sequence: CASTGGQLEQYF.

This clonotype appeared a few times. The V and J genes are TRBV20-1 and TRBJ1-1; no clear D gene. Trimming left V 6 bases short and J 1 base short, with 15 bases between. CDR1 and CDR2 (germline): DFQATT, SNEGSKA (reference sequence). The CDR3 is 14 amino acids. CDR3: CSASRVTANTEAFF. CDR3 DNA: TGCAGTGCCAGTAGGGTGACGGCGAACACTGAAGCTTTCTTT.

A few counts support this clonotype. The chain joins TRBV20-1 to TRBJ1-5; D remains ambiguous. Trimming removed 6 bases at V and 3 bases at J, with 15 bases between. From germline, CDR1 is DFQATT and CDR2 SNEGSKA (reference sequence). The CDR3 sequence is 14 residues long. The CDR3 DNA follows: TGCAGTGCCCGCAGATGGGAACTCAATCAGCCCCAGCATTTT. Translating gives CSARRWELNQPQHF.